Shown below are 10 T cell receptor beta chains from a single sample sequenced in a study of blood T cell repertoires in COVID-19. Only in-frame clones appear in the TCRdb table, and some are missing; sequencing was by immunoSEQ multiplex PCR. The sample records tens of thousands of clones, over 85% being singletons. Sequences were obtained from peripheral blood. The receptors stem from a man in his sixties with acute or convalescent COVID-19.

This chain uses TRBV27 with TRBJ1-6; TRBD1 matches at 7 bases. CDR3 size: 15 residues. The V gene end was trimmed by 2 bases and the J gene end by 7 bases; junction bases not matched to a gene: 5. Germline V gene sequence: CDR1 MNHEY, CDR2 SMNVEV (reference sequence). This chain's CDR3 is CASSLDDRENSPLHF. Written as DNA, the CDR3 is TGTGCCAGCAGTTTAGACGACAGGGAAAATTCACCCCTCCACTTT.

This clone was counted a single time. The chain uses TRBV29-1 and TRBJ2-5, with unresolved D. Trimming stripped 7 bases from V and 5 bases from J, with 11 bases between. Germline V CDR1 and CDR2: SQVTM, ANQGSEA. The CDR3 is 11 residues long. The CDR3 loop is CSERRAETQYF. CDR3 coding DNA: TGCAGCGAACGCCGAGCGGAGACCCAGTACTTC.

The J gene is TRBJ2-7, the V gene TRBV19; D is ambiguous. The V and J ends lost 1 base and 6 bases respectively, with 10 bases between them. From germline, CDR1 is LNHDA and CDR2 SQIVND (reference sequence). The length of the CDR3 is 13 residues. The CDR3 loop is CASSIVPGLEQYF. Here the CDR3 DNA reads TGTGCCAGTAGTATAGTTCCGGGTCTCGAGCAGTACTTC.

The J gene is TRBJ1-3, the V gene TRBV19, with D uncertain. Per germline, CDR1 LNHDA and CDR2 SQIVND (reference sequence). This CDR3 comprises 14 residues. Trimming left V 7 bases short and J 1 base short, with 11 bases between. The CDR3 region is CASIPRGSGNTIYF. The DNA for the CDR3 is TGTGCCAGTATCCCCCGAGGGTCTGGAAACACCATATATTTT.

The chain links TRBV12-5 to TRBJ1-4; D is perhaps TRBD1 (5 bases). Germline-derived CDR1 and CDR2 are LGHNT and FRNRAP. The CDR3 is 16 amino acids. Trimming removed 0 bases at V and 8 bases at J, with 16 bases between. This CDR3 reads CASGLVGTLGKEKLFF. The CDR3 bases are TGTGCTAGTGGTTTGGTAGGGACTCTGGGAAAAGAAAAACTGTTTTTT.

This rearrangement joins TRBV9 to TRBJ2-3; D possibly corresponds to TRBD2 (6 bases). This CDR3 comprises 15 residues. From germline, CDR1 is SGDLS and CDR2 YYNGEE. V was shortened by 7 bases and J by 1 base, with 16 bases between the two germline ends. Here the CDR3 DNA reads TGTGCCAGCGGGTATTCGGGCGGGGGCACAGATACGCAGTATTTT. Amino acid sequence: CASGYSGGGTDTQYF.

CDR3 in DNA: TGCAGTGCTAGTGAACCAGGACGGGGGAACTACGAGCAGTACTTC. Its translation: CSASEPGRGNYEQYF. The rearrangement joins TRBV20-1 to TRBJ2-7, with D possibly being TRBD2 (6 bases). Germline V gene sequence: CDR1 DFQATT, CDR2 SNEGSKA (reference sequence). Trimming pared 3 bases from V and 3 bases from J, leaving 18 bases between. This CDR3 has 15 amino acids.

CDR3: CASSVGEKYNYGYTF. CDR3 nucleotide sequence: TGTGCCAGCAGCGTAGGGGAGAAGTATAACTATGGCTACACCTTC. V and J are TRBV9 and TRBJ1-2; no clear D. Per germline, CDR1 SGDLS and CDR2 YYNGEE. This CDR3 region has 15 residues. V was trimmed by 0 bases and J by 1 base, leaving 10 bases between them.

The CDR3 DNA is TGCGCCAGCAGAAGAACAGGGGAATTGGGCGAGCAGTACTTC. This gives the protein CASRRTGELGEQYF. The chain joins TRBV5-1 to TRBJ2-7; 7 bases are a match to TRBD1. Germline lookup yields CDR1 SGHRS and CDR2 YFSETQ. Trimming at V came to 5 bases and at J to 6 bases, leaving 11 bases not matched to a gene. The length of the CDR3 is 14 residues.

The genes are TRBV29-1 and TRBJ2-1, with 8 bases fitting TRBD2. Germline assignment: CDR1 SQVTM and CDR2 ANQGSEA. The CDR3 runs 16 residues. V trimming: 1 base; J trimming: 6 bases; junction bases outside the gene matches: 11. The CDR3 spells CSVEVDGTRWTNEQFF. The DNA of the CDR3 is TGCAGCGTTGAAGTAGATGGGACTAGGTGGACCAATGAGCAGTTCTTC.